These 32 T cell receptor beta chains were sequenced from one sample in a study of beta chain features in type 1 diabetes. Reverse transcription of all isolated RNA meant that expressed TCRB transcripts were sequenced. Only in-frame clones appear in the TCRdb table, and some are missing; sequencing was by immunoSEQ multiplex PCR. The data contain some 220,000 clones, roughly a tenth of them seen just once; the ten biggest clones take up 1% to 1.5%. Source material: central memory CD4+ T cells from blood. All receptors come from a man younger than 35 in good health.

The chain couples TRBV18 to TRBJ2-1; D may be TRBD1 (6 bases). This CDR3 region has 12 residues. Germline lookup yields CDR1 KGHSH and CDR2 LQKENI. Trimming cost V 8 bases and J 7 bases, with 12 bases left between them. CDR3: CASLLRGNEQFF. The CDR3 DNA sequence: TGTGCCAGCCTTCTCAGGGGTAATGAGCAGTTCTTC.

A few counts support this clone. This clone may be a read error of a much larger clone one base away. The chain has TRBV28 and TRBJ2-2; 8 positions agree with TRBD1. CDR3 length: 15 residues. Trimming cost V 6 bases and J 7 bases; bases outside gene matches: 10. The germline CDR1 and CDR2 sequences are MDHEN and SYDVKM. CDR3 nucleotide sequence: TGTGCCAGCAGATCAGGACAGGGAGCGATCGGGGAGCTGTTTTTT. Translating it yields CASRSGQGAIGELFF. The whole variable domain, filled in from reference TRBV28 and TRBJ2-2, reads DVKVTQSSRYLVKRTGEKVFLECVQDMDHENMFWYRQDPGLGLRLIYFSYDVKMKEKGDIPEGYSVSREKKERFSLILESASTNQTSMYLCASRSGQGAIGELFFGEGSRLTVL.

The chain combines TRBV2 with TRBJ2-5; 9 nucleotides align to TRBD2. Germline assignment: CDR1 SNHLY and CDR2 FYNNEI. This CDR3 region has 13 residues. V gave up 10 bases and J gave up 1 base; unmatched junction bases: 4. CDR3 coding DNA: TGTGCCATATCGACTAGCGGCCAAGAGACCCAGTACTTC. It is translated as CAISTSGQETQYF.

J is TRBJ2-3 and V is TRBV7-2; no clear D. V was trimmed by 1 base and J by 2 bases, leaving 10 bases between them. Germline V lookup: CDR1 SGHTA, CDR2 FQGNSA. This CDR3 is 15 amino acids long. CDR3 sequence: CASSLGSVFTDTQYF. The CDR3 DNA is TGTGCCAGCAGCTTAGGGAGCGTATTCACAGATACGCAGTATTTT.

The chain carries TRBV5-6 and TRBJ2-5, with TRBD1 as a possible D gene (6 bases). Trimming left V 9 bases short and J 2 bases short, with 14 bases between. The V gene's germline CDR1 is SGHDT and CDR2 YYEEEE. This CDR3 contains 13 residues. This CDR3 is CATQYRAQETQYF. CDR3 nucleotides: TGTGCCACCCAGTACAGGGCTCAAGAGACCCAGTACTTC. Full variable domain (remainder filled in from reference TRBV5-6 and TRBJ2-5): DAGVTQSPTHLIKTRGQQVTLRCSPKSGHDTVSWYQQALGQGPQFIFQYYEEEERQRGNFPDRFSGHQFPNYSSELNVNALLLGDSALYLCATQYRAQETQYFGPGTRLLVL.

This rearrangement joins TRBV5-6 to TRBJ2-1; D ambiguous. The CDR3 is 14 residues long. The V gene lost 1 base and the J gene lost 5 bases, with 10 bases spanning the gap. CDR1 is SGHDT, CDR2 YYEEEE, per germline. The CDR3 sequence: CASSLISANNEQFF. For the CDR3, the DNA is TGTGCCAGCAGCTTGATCAGCGCTAACAATGAGCAGTTCTTC.

This clone showed up just a few times. The rearrangement joins TRBV11-2 to TRBJ1-1, with TRBD1 as a possible D gene (5 bases). V shed 1 base and J shed 7 bases, with 19 bases lying between them. CDR3 length equals 16 residues. Per the germline V gene, CDR1 is SGHAT and CDR2 is FQNNGV. CDR3 sequence reads: CASSLVQGFNMFEAFF. The CDR3 bases are TGTGCCAGCAGCTTAGTGCAGGGTTTCAACATGTTTGAAGCTTTCTTT.

This clone showed up just a few times. The V gene is TRBV29-1, the J gene TRBJ1-4; D remains unclear. This CDR3 is 13 amino acids long. V gave up 5 bases and J gave up 4 bases, with 11 bases separating them. From germline, CDR1 is SQVTM and CDR2 ANQGSEA. The CDR3 reads CSVIGKFNEKLFF. Here the CDR3 DNA reads TGCAGCGTTATAGGAAAATTTAATGAAAAACTGTTTTTT.

This clone was seen more than once but under ten times. V gene TRBV6-5 combines with J gene TRBJ2-7; 11 bases match TRBD2. With V trimmed by 4 bases and J by 2 bases, 4 bases remained unmatched. CDR1 is MNHEY, CDR2 SVGAGI, per germline. This CDR3 has 15 residues. The CDR3 region is CASSSPGLAAYEQYF. CDR3 bases: TGTGCCAGCAGTTCCCCGGGACTAGCGGCCTACGAGCAGTACTTC.

This clone turned up a few times. CDR3 in DNA: TGTGCCAGCAGCTTTAGTCTTGGCGGGACCTATGGCTACACCTTC. Protein product: CASSFSLGGTYGYTF. V and J are TRBV7-2 and TRBJ1-2, with D possibly being TRBD1 (5 bases). The CDR3 spans 15 residues. Trimming removed 3 bases from V and 4 bases from J, with 15 bases in between. CDR1 is SGHTA, CDR2 FQGNSA, per germline. The whole variable domain, remainder taken from reference TRBV7-2 and TRBJ1-2, is GAGVSQSPSNKVTEKGKDVELRCDPISGHTALYWYRQSLGQGLEFLIYFQGNSAPDKSGLPSDRFSAERTGGSVSTLTIQRTQQEDSAVYLCASSFSLGGTYGYTFGSGTRLTVV.

The V gene is TRBV7-8, the J gene TRBJ2-2; 12 positions agree with TRBD1. The V and J ends lost 5 bases and 5 bases, in that order; junction bases with no gene match: 9. Germline CDR1 reads SGHVS; CDR2 reads FQNEAQ. CDR3 length: 17 residues. CDR3 residues: CASSLRRDRGHTGELFF. The CDR3, as DNA: TGTGCCAGCAGCCTGCGCCGGGACAGGGGGCATACCGGGGAGCTGTTTTTT.

V usage is TRBV29-1 and J usage is TRBJ2-5; 12 positions agree with TRBD2. Per germline, CDR1 SQVTM and CDR2 ANQGSEA. V shed 8 bases, J shed 5 bases, and the junction held 6 bases outside the gene matches. This CDR3 has 13 amino acids. CDR3 DNA: TGCAGCCTGACTAGCGGGAGTCTGGAGACCCAGTACTTC. It translates to CSLTSGSLETQYF.

A few counts support this clone. The V call is TRBV30, the J call TRBJ2-3; maybe TRBD1 (5 bases). Trimming removed 0 bases at V and 4 bases at J, with 17 bases between. Per the germline V gene, CDR1 is GTSNPN and CDR2 is SVGIG (reference sequence). This CDR3 has 16 amino acids. The CDR3 nucleotides read TGTGCCTGGAGTGTAAGGGCCACGGTAGGGGCAGATACGCAGTATTTT. It encodes CAWSVRATVGADTQYF.

The rearrangement uses TRBV5-1 and TRBJ2-2; TRBD2 matches at 8 bases. V gave up 3 bases and J gave up 2 bases; unmatched junction bases: 3. The CDR3 has 15 amino acids. Germline V gene data show CDR1 as SGHRS and CDR2 as YFSETQ. The CDR3 DNA sequence: TGCGCCAGCAGCTCACTAGCGGATAACACCGGGGAGCTGTTTTTT. Protein sequence: CASSSLADNTGELFF.

This clone was counted only a few times. This chain connects TRBV7-2 to TRBJ2-1, with unresolved D. The length of the CDR3 is 15 residues. Trimming removed 5 bases at V and 2 bases at J, with 13 bases between. Germline V gene sequence: CDR1 SGHTA, CDR2 FQGNSA. As DNA, the CDR3 is TGTGCCAGCAGCCAAGATTGGCGGCCCTACAATGAGCAGTTCTTC. Encoded protein: CASSQDWRPYNEQFF.

The sample holds many counts of this clone. This chain uses TRBV27 with TRBJ2-1; 8 bases are a match to TRBD2. Germline V lookup: CDR1 MNHEY, CDR2 SMNVEV (reference sequence). The CDR3 runs to 15 residues. V dropped 6 bases and J dropped 3; count of bases not matched to a gene: 7. CDR3 region: CASRDSGSIYNEQFF. For the CDR3, the DNA is TGTGCCAGCAGAGACAGCGGGAGTATCTACAATGAGCAGTTCTTC.

The chain has TRBV5-1 and TRBJ2-2; D is perhaps TRBD2 (5 bases). This CDR3 is built from 13 residues. V was cut by 7 bases and J by 2 bases, with 9 bases left in between. CDR1 is SGHRS, CDR2 YFSETQ, per germline. The CDR3 nucleotides are TGCGCCAGCTCGGAGGATAACACCGGGGAGCTGTTTTTT. The encoded protein is CASSEDNTGELFF.

This clone turned up a few times. This chain links TRBV5-1 with TRBJ2-3; D gene unclear. V lost 0 bases, J lost 2 bases, and 13 bases lay in between. The CDR3 has 16 amino acids. Germline V gene data show CDR1 as SGHRS and CDR2 as YFSETQ. This chain's CDR3 is CASSLGIEAFTDTQYF. The CDR3 DNA reads as TGCGCCAGCAGCTTGGGAATTGAAGCCTTCACAGATACGCAGTATTTT.

This chain links TRBV6-1 with TRBJ2-1, with D maybe TRBD2 (5 bases). The CDR3 has 15 amino acids. The germline V gene has CDR1 MNHNS and CDR2 SASEGT. V lost 2 bases to trimming and J lost 0 bases, with 8 bases between them. CDR3 region: CASSELGSSYNEQFF. The DNA of the CDR3 is TGTGCCAGCAGTGAACTGGGGAGCTCCTACAATGAGCAGTTCTTC.

This clone was seen at least ten times. CDR3 nucleotide sequence: TGTGCCAGCAGCTTCTTTGCCCAGAACACTGAAGCTTTCTTT. This gives the protein CASSFFAQNTEAFF. The rearrangement uses TRBV5-6 and TRBJ1-1; D remains ambiguous. The CDR3 has 14 amino acids. Trimming stripped 2 bases from V and 1 base from J, with 9 bases between. Germline V gene sequence: CDR1 SGHDT, CDR2 YYEEEE.

DNA of the CDR3: TGTGCCAGCAGCGTAGCTGAATTCTTCCGAGGCGAGCAGTACTTC. Translating it yields CASSVAEFFRGEQYF. This chain uses TRBV9 with TRBJ2-7; D remains unclear. Trimming cost V 0 bases and J 6 bases, with 16 bases left between them. Germline V gene lookup returns CDR1 SGDLS and CDR2 YYNGEE. This CDR3 has 15 residues.

There are a few counts of this clone. The chain joins TRBV7-8 to TRBJ2-7; a weak D match, TRBD1 (5 bases). The V gene lost 5 bases and the J gene lost 2 bases, with 10 bases spanning the gap. The CDR3 contains 13 residues. Germline V CDR1 and CDR2: SGHVS, FQNEAQ. The CDR3 region has the DNA TGTGCCAGCAGCATTAAGGGGCCCTACGAGCAGTACTTC. This codes for CASSIKGPYEQYF.

This clone came up a few times. The CDR3 protein is CASSLVARADTQYF. The CDR3, as DNA: TGTGCCAGCAGCTTGGTCGCGAGAGCAGATACGCAGTATTTT. The chain uses TRBV5-4 and TRBJ2-3; D not resolved. The germline gives CDR1 SGHNT, CDR2 YYREEE (reference sequence). Trimming removed 0 bases from V and 4 bases from J, with 9 bases in between. CDR3 size: 14 residues.

This clone was detected only a few times. This sequence joins TRBV23-1 and TRBJ1-2, with D unclear. TRBV23-1 is recorded as an ORF, its role being uncertain. The CDR3 sequence is 13 residues long. V lost 6 bases to trimming and J lost 7 bases, with 15 bases between them. Written as DNA, the CDR3 is TGCGCCAGCAGCCCCTTACCAGGAGGTGGCTACACCTTC. Its protein is CASSPLPGGGYTF.

This clone was picked up a small number of times. The rearrangement joins TRBV7-8 to TRBJ2-7, with D uncertain. This CDR3 contains 12 residues. Deletions cut 2 bases from V and 6 bases from J, with 8 bases between. Germline V lookup: CDR1 SGHVS, CDR2 FQNEAQ. CDR3: CASSLYAVEQYF. The CDR3, as DNA: TGTGCCAGCAGCTTATACGCGGTCGAGCAGTACTTC.

V and J are TRBV11-1 and TRBJ2-1; a weak D match, TRBD2 (6 bases). This CDR3 has 13 amino acids. V was cut by 5 bases and J by 9 bases, with 14 bases left in between. Germline CDR1 reads SGHAT; CDR2 reads FQDESV (reference sequence). The CDR3 region has the DNA TGTGCCAGCAGCCTTCGGGAGTTCGTTGAGCAGTTCTTC. It yields the protein CASSLREFVEQFF.

This clone came up a few times. J is TRBJ2-7 and V is TRBV2; unclear D gene. CDR3 length: 15 residues. From germline, CDR1 is SNHLY and CDR2 FYNNEI. V gave up 2 bases and J gave up 4 bases, with 15 bases separating them. In nucleotides, the CDR3 is TGTGCCAGCAGTGAATTCTCCCGGTTGGGATACGAGCAGTACTTC. It translates to CASSEFSRLGYEQYF.

There are many counts of this clone. The gene calls are TRBV29-1 and TRBJ2-1, with D tentatively TRBD1 (7 bases). V was pared by 6 bases and J by 2 bases, with 14 bases between. The V gene's germline CDR1 is SQVTM and CDR2 ANQGSEA. CDR3 length: 14 amino acids. CDR3 DNA: TGCAGCGTAGGGGGCGGGATCCCCTACAATGAGCAGTTCTTC. Protein sequence: CSVGGGIPYNEQFF.

V and J are TRBV4-2 and TRBJ2-1; weak D call: TRBD2 (6 bases). The V and J ends lost 0 bases and 3 bases respectively, with 9 bases between them. Germline V gives CDR1 LGHNA, CDR2 YNFKEQ. CDR3 size: 15 residues. CDR3 nucleotide sequence: TGTGCCAGCAGCCAAGATCCGGGGGTCTACAATGAGCAGTTCTTC. It translates to CASSQDPGVYNEQFF.

This clone was detected only a few times. CDR3 in amino acids: CASSPQGATGHEQYF. The CDR3, as DNA: TGCGCCAGCAGTCCACAGGGGGCTACCGGTCACGAGCAGTACTTC. The J gene is TRBJ2-7, the V gene TRBV23-1; 9 bases line up with TRBD1. TRBV23-1 is sorted into the ORF group, with uncertain function. The CDR3 is made up of 15 amino acids. The V gene end was trimmed by 4 bases and the J gene end by 5 bases; junction bases not matched to a gene: 9.

The chain is built from TRBV5-1 and TRBJ2-7; D is ambiguous. Germline lookup yields CDR1 SGHRS and CDR2 YFSETQ. The CDR3 is 11 residues long. Trimming removed 3 bases from V and 5 bases from J, with 6 bases in between. In DNA form, the CDR3 reads TGCGCCAGCAGCTCAGTAGACGAGCAGTACTTC. Translating it yields CASSSVDEQYF.

The chain has TRBV4-1 and TRBJ2-3; 9 bases match TRBD2. The CDR3 loop spans 17 amino acids. With V trimmed by 0 bases and J by 1 base, 5 bases remained unmatched. CDR1 and CDR2 from the germline V gene are MGHRA and YSYEKL. The CDR3 coding sequence is TGCGCCAGCAGCCAAGAAGGACGCGGGAGGGGCACAGATACGCAGTATTTT. Its protein product is CASSQEGRGRGTDTQYF.